This T cell receptor (beta chain) was identified in a study of cytomegalovirus exposure and HLA in healthy donors (dated by TCRdb to 2016 to 2017). For the wider study: An earlier analysis of 587 of the donors reported over 250 Gb of sequence data and about 120 million unique TCR beta sequences obtained from 180 million or so T cells. An early release covering about 600 HLA-typed donors comprised approximately 290 gigabases of sequencing data and some 79 million unique TCR sequences. The genetic ancestry cluster associated with self-reported Caucasian donors included about 84% of the roughly 360 genotyped donors. The aim of the study was to test whether cataloging public T cell receptors could identify signatures of past pathogen exposure. Using immunosequencing, the study profiled T cell repertoires from some 670 subjects and related those repertoires to cytomegalovirus serostatus. Along with the roughly 710-subject first cohort, a separate validation cohort of over a hundred different subjects was used. The study combined high-throughput TCR immunosequencing, statistical association of individual TCRs with disease status, and machine learning to predict cytomegalovirus infection status. In a later analysis, previously published TCR beta repertoires from 666 donors were re-analyzed and high-resolution HLA genotyping was added so that TCR occurrence patterns could be studied. The later analysis used no new phenotypic data to find candidate immune exposures, relying instead on TCR beta sequences and their occurrence across donors. An earlier analysis of 500 to 750 of the donors applied high-throughput TCR beta sequencing to assess whether each TCR beta V gene segment acted as functional or pseudogenic. Donor age, sex, ethnicity and CMV serostatus were compiled together with the repertoire data. In a later genetic analysis, genome-wide SNP genotypes for 398 of the 666 donors were used, and that subset was treated as a discovery cohort. All discovery cohort repertoires had been generated using a single sequencing platform. Both class I and class II loci were covered by HLA typing, at four-digit resolution. The number of typed donors differed by locus: about 629-640 for A, B, C, DRB1 and DQB1; roughly 510 for DQA1; 606 for DPA1; and approximately 450 for DPB1. About five DR-DQ haplotypes were treated as single units for association and clustering because of strong linkage in the cohort. On average, 235,054 unique TCR beta nucleotide sequences were sequenced per donor among some 420 genotyped donors of the cohort, with around 19% of those sequences being non-productive.

In total, more than 500 healthy bone marrow donors made up the cohort. All cohort members were sampled while nominally healthy, although unrecorded immune exposures were likely present. The donor tested CMV seropositive and was one of the 289 seropositive cohort members. Every donor gave a peripheral blood sample, and the peripheral blood mononuclear cells from that sample were used for TCR beta sequencing. The Qiagen DNeasy Blood Extraction Kit was used to extract genomic DNA from the blood cell samples. Remarks on this clone: It has no known antigen specificity. No much larger clonotype is one base removed from it; base qualities were not supplied.

The research as a whole found: CMV serostatus was the only immune exposure information available for the cohort. A later analysis associated about 17,000 TCR beta sequences with specific HLA alleles at a false discovery rate of 0.05. A total of 150 or so TCR beta chains were listed by the study as associated with cytomegalovirus. Linkage disequilibrium might explain the correlated functional status among segregating V segments, but an unknown experimental factor could not be excluded. Strong co-occurrence of HLA alleles, especially DR and DQ, made assigning TCR associations to individual alleles difficult. Cytomegalovirus status was reported to be diagnosed by the classifier with high specificity and sensitivity in both the original and validation cohorts. The sequencing pipeline was judged likely to have produced a cluster of highly shared sequence variants as a technical artifact. In a later genetic analysis, fewer N-insertions in productive TCRs were reported among donors in an Asian-associated ancestry cluster than the roughly 700-donor mean. A further reported finding was that TCR beta sequences accurately predicted the HLA-A and HLA-B alleles for most subjects in the first cohort. V-gene and J-gene trimming of TCR beta chains was associated with a missense DCLRE1C variant in a later genetic analysis, and the association was replicated in an independent cohort. The authors suggested that the approach could potentially be generalized to other disease states and immunological phenotypes. Because the 87-base-pair reads could not distinguish some IMGT-functional V segments, including TRBV6-2 and TRBV6-3, those segments were excluded. In an earlier analysis of approximately 590 of the donors, most TCR beta V segments appeared in productive rearrangements about 90% or about 30% of the time, broadly matching IMGT annotations. In a later analysis, HLA-associated TCR beta chains were found to be more clonally expanded and to have lower generation probabilities than equally common non-associated chains. According to a later analysis, TCR association rates differed among HLA loci, with DRB1 alleles showing the most associated TCRs and HLA-C alleles showing the fewest. In a later analysis, most CMV-associated TCR beta chains were found to appear HLA-restricted, with HLA associations seemingly driven largely by CMV exposure. The cohort was sequenced for TCR beta chains only, and without alpha or paired-chain data the features that could be detected were limited. Fewer than 20 rarely observed V segments, including chromosome 9 orphons, were excluded from the earlier analysis of several hundred of the donors because counts were too low. Sequencing depth was assumed to be roughly uniform across donors in the presence/absence analyses, though that assumption may not hold. In vitro tests confirmed that three of the cytomegalovirus-associated TCR beta chains recognize cytomegalovirus antigens. A later analysis reported that several top co-occurrence clusters appeared linked to parvovirus B19, influenza, CMV and Epstein-Barr virus. Across donors, most TCR sequences were observed very rarely, whereas some public TCRs were present in many individuals. Because some donors lacked HLA typing at each locus, the association tests relied only on the typed subset.

From its cysteine to its phenylalanine, the CDR3 spans 14 amino acids. Of all the DNA, just the CDR3 is kept, 42 bases in frame from base 1. The V end loses 4 bases and the J end loses 6 bases, and a stretch of 16 bases separates them. According to the germline V gene (reference sequence), CDR1 reads SGHNT and CDR2 reads YYREEE. The library was generated by the immunoSEQ multiplex PCR assay. For the multiplex PCR, a mixture combining 60 forward primers for TCR Vbeta segments and 13 reverse primers for TCR Jbeta segments was used. The CDR3 region of rearranged TCR beta genes was amplified from genomic DNA by a multiplex PCR assay. Amplified TCR beta libraries were sequenced as 87-base-pair reads on the Illumina HiSeq System. The paper's data handling went like this. A later analysis counted about 80 million unique TCR beta chains across the 550 to 750 repertoires, and roughly 10 million of these chains were shared by at least two donors. To remove PCR and sequencing errors, raw reads were error-corrected and collapsed into unique sequences using a nearest-neighbor algorithm that merged closely related sequences. Alignment of CDR3 sequences to IMGT reference sequences was used to assign V, D and J gene segments. For a sequence to be retained, at least a six-nucleotide match to both a V gene segment and a J gene segment was required. Rearrangements were called productive when the CDR3 lacked stop codons and stayed in frame with V and J; all others were non-productive. CDR3 was defined according to IMGT convention as the region running from the second conserved V-encoded cysteine to the conserved J-encoded phenylalanine. In an earlier analysis of more than 550 of the donors, sequences lacking an unambiguous match to a single V gene segment were excluded. An earlier analysis of over 450 of the donors classified V segments as functional when productive rearrangements were above 56.7% and as segregating when the standard deviation between donors was above 5%. A statistical classification framework was built for diagnosing cytomegalovirus status from the catalog of TCR beta chain sequences. V and J gene assignment, in a later analysis, came from comparing TCR nucleotide sequences with IMGT/GENE-DB human TR gene sequences. Using the TCRdist pipeline, a later analysis assigned CDR3 sequences along with most-parsimonious VDJ recombination scenarios. In a later analysis, every TCR beta chain was defined by the combination of its CDR3 amino acid sequence and its V-gene family, and reads without a unique V-gene family were dropped. As a way to deal with suspected cross-contamination and a sequencing artifact, a later analysis dropped roughly 600 nucleotide sequences that were highly shared and had low generation probability. In a later analysis, a clonal expansion index for each public chain was calculated from normalized within-repertoire ranks of inferred template counts. A later analysis computed generation probabilities with a VDJ recombination model fitted to out-of-frame rearrangements, and checked the results against IGoR. Hypergeometric tests were used in a later analysis to score TCR-TCR, TCR-HLA and TCR-CMV co-occurrence, with a repertoire-size bias correction applied to the TCR pairs. In a later analysis, false discovery rates were estimated by permuting HLA or CMV assignments 20 times. In a later analysis, co-occurring TCRs were grouped using DBSCAN, and TCRdist sequence similarity was added for clustering within HLA-allele-positive subsets. Repertoires with fewer than 30,000 or more than 120,000 public chains were left out of co-occurrence clustering, as were about 5 repertoires with anomalous nucleotide sharing. TCRdb re-hosts the immuneACCESS table, in-frame sequences only. Its copies lack some clones; in the studies checked, an unresolved V gene accounts for under half of them, and the cause for the rest is not known. D and trimming were read from the DNA, whereas the V and J calls and clone size are those reported in that table. The sample table lists some 170,000 clones, about four fifths of them with a count of one. Of the sample, just under 5% is held by the ten largest clones.

The chain is made from TRBV5-4 and TRBJ1-1; TRBD1 is possibly the D segment (6 matching bases). The clonotype originates from a woman aged 18-29 years in good health and CMV-seropositive. Sample: PBMCs. For the CDR3, the sequence is CASSPRGGGPEAFF. The nucleotide sequence reads as follows: TGTGCCAGCAGCCCTCGAGGGGGGGGGCCTGAAGCTTTCTTT.